The 22 T cell receptor beta chains below come from one sample, sequenced in a study of identical twins. TCRdb re-called the 5' RACE reads with MiXCR, one entry per CDR3 protein. The sample shows around 1.7 million distinct CDR3 sequences, less than 40% of them seen only once. The sample comprised cord blood. Receptors were obtained from a newborn girl in good health.

DNA for the CDR3: TGTGCCAGCAGTGGTCACTCCGGGAGGGGCAATCAGCCCCAGCATTTT. Its translation: CASSGHSGRGNQPQHF. The J gene is TRBJ1-5, the V gene TRBV6-1; D unresolved. V was trimmed by 4 bases and J by 2 bases, leaving 15 bases between them. There are 16 residues in the CDR3. In germline, CDR1 is MNHNS, CDR2 SASEGT.

A note on this clonotype: The CDR3 does not end in the conserved phenylalanine or tryptophan, so this is likely a read error. The chain has TRBV14 and TRBJ2-1; TRBD2 might be the D (6 bases). The length of the CDR3 is 16 residues. With 3 bases removed from V and 4 bases from J, the gap between germline ends came to 16 bases. Looked up from germline, CDR1 is SGHDN and CDR2 is FVKESK. DNA of the CDR3: TGTGCCAGCAGCCATCCCCTGGCGGGGTATTACAATGAGCAGTTCGTC. Its translation: CASSHPLAGYYNEQFV.

This clonotype was picked up a small number of times. The rearrangement uses TRBV29-1 and TRBJ2-7; no clear D. Germline V CDR1 and CDR2: SQVTM, ANQGSEA. Trimming removed 4 bases at V and 1 base at J, with 11 bases between. The CDR3 runs 13 residues. The CDR3 here is CSVARASSYEQYF. The DNA of the CDR3 is TGCAGCGTTGCCCGGGCGTCTTCCTACGAGCAGTACTTC.

The V call is TRBV20-1, the J call TRBJ2-5, with TRBD1 matching over 7 bases. The CDR3 is made up of 16 amino acids. CDR1 is DFQATT, CDR2 SNEGSKA, per germline (reference sequence). Trimming took 5 bases from V and 11 from J; bases not matched to a gene: 23. This CDR3 reads CSAETGAPSGYNEQYF. The CDR3 nucleotides are TGCAGTGCTGAAACAGGGGCCCCAAGCGGCTACAATGAGCAGTACTTC.

There are many counts of this clonotype. The V gene is TRBV29-1, the J gene TRBJ1-5; tentatively, D is TRBD1 (5 bases). V was cut by 4 bases and J by 0 bases, with 10 bases left in between. This CDR3 contains 14 residues. Looked up from germline, CDR1 is SQVTM and CDR2 is ANQGSEA. In DNA form, the CDR3 reads TGCAGCGTTGCCGACAGCTATAGCAATCAGCCCCAGCATTTT. Its protein product is CSVADSYSNQPQHF.

This clonotype came up a few times. This rearrangement joins TRBV29-1 to TRBJ2-1; TRBD2 is a possible D gene (6 bases). The J call is doubtful: the DNA matches TRBJ2-7 better. This CDR3 has 16 amino acids. The germline gives CDR1 SQVTM, CDR2 ANQGSEA. The CDR3 is CSVEDHAGGPYNEQYF. The DNA for the CDR3 is TGCAGCGTTGAAGATCATGCCGGGGGACCCTACAATGAGCAGTACTTC.

Regarding this clonotype: A read error may produce the germline difference seen at one junction end. Here the CDR3 DNA reads TGCGCCAGCAGCCTAATGGACGGGAATCAGCCCCAGCATTTT. Translated, it gives CASSLMDGNQPQHF. The V call is TRBV7-2, the J call TRBJ1-5; D not resolved. CDR1 is SGHTA, CDR2 FQGNSA, per germline. This CDR3 spans 14 amino acids.

The rearrangement links TRBV25-1 to TRBJ1-6; D call uncertain. V lost 3 bases and J 4 bases, leaving 13 bases between the germline ends. This CDR3 spans 16 amino acids. Germline CDR1 and CDR2: MGHDK and SYGVNS. CDR3 in DNA: TGTGCCAGCAGTGACCCGGGGTCAGGATATAATTCACCCCTCCACTTT. Amino acid sequence: CASSDPGSGYNSPLHF.

The V and J genes are TRBV28 and TRBJ2-3, with a possible D match to TRBD1 (6 bases). Per germline, CDR1 MDHEN and CDR2 SYDVKM. Trimming left V 6 bases short and J 1 base short, with 11 bases between. The CDR3 has 14 residues. Here the CDR3 reads CASRGGHGTDTQYF. The CDR3 DNA reads TGTGCCAGCAGAGGGGGACACGGCACAGATACGCAGTATTTT.

This clonotype was counted once. The chain combines TRBV12-3 or TRBV12-4 with TRBJ1-3, with D possibly being TRBD1 (5 bases). V was pared by 6 bases and J by 8 bases, with 17 bases between. CDR3 length: 14 amino acids. The CDR3 bases are TGTGCCAGCAGCCAGGGACGGCCTGGGGACACCATATATTTT. Encoded protein: CASSQGRPGDTIYF.

This clonotype has just a few counts. The genes are TRBV20-1 and TRBJ2-3, with D unclear. CDR1 is DFQATT, CDR2 SNEGSKA, per germline (reference sequence). This CDR3 is built from 11 residues. Trimming removed 7 bases from V and 0 bases from J, with 5 bases in between. The CDR3 spells CSVPSTDTQYF. The CDR3 nucleotides read TGCAGTGTCCCCAGCACAGATACGCAGTATTTT.

Many counts were recorded for this clonotype. The chain links TRBV20-1 to TRBJ2-7, with a weak D call TRBD2 (5 bases). The V end was cut by 3 bases, the J end by 2 bases, with 17 bases between. Germline lookup yields CDR1 DFQATT and CDR2 SNEGSKA (reference sequence). There are 15 residues in the CDR3. CDR3 sequence (DNA): TGCAGTGCTAGCCGGATTCATCGGGGTACCTACGAGCAGTACTTC. Its protein is CSASRIHRGTYEQYF.

The V call is TRBV6-6, the J call TRBJ2-5; no clear D gene. V lost 5 bases and J 11 bases, leaving 18 bases between the germline ends. The CDR3 is 13 amino acids. Germline CDR1 and CDR2: MNHNY and SVGAGI (reference sequence). CDR3 in amino acids: CASSPVQANEQYF. CDR3 bases: TGTGCCAGCAGTCCGGTCCAGGCTAATGAGCAGTACTTC.

This chain connects TRBV28 to TRBJ2-6, with D tentatively TRBD2 (6 bases). Trimming stripped 2 bases from V and 0 bases from J, with 14 bases between. This CDR3 comprises 18 residues. Germline CDR1 reads MDHEN; CDR2 reads SYDVKM. CDR3 DNA: TGTGCCAGCAGTTTAGCTCCGGGACTCCTCTCTGGGGCCAACGTCCTGACTTTC. It translates to CASSLAPGLLSGANVLTF.

This clonotype showed up many times. V and J are TRBV5-1 and TRBJ2-3; the match to TRBD2 covers 13 bases. Trimming removed 4 bases from V and 3 bases from J; junction bases left unmatched: 5. Germline CDR1 is SGHRS and CDR2 is YFSETQ. CDR3 length: 16 amino acids. The CDR3 DNA reads TGCGCCAGCAGCCCTCAACTAGCGGGAGGGACAGATACGCAGTATTTT. This codes for CASSPQLAGGTDTQYF.

The CDR3 region is CAWGRDLYSNQPQHF. The CDR3 coding sequence is TGTGCCTGGGGACGGGACCTATATAGCAATCAGCCCCAGCATTTT. The chain has TRBV30 and TRBJ1-5; D might be TRBD1 (5 bases). Trimming took 5 bases from V and 0 from J, leaving 14 bases between them. The CDR3 sequence is 15 residues long. Looked up from germline, CDR1 is GTSNPN and CDR2 is SVGIG (reference sequence).

A remark on this clonotype: Just one base apart from a much larger clone, this may be a read error. The J gene is TRBJ1-2, the V gene TRBV6-6; TRBD1 might be the D (5 bases). Per germline, CDR1 MNHNY and CDR2 SVGAGI (reference sequence). The CDR3 spans 13 residues. Trimming removed 5 bases at V and 1 base at J, with 8 bases between. Written as DNA, the CDR3 is TGTGCCAGCAGTGACAGTCTTAACTATGGCTACACCTTC. It codes for CASSDSLNYGYTF.

This chain joins TRBV11-3 and TRBJ2-5, with D possibly being TRBD1 (6 bases). This CDR3 spans 15 amino acids. The V and J ends lost 4 bases and 2 bases respectively, with 14 bases between them. Germline lookup yields CDR1 SGHNT and CDR2 YENEEA. This CDR3 reads CASSSRQDPQETQYF. The CDR3 coding sequence is TGTGCCAGCAGCTCGCGACAGGACCCTCAAGAGACCCAGTACTTC.

This chain links TRBV24-1 with TRBJ2-3; no reliable D call. CDR1 and CDR2 from the germline V gene are KGHDR and SFDVKD. This CDR3 comprises 13 residues. Trimming stripped 3 bases from V and 8 bases from J, with 11 bases between. The CDR3 DNA reads as TGTGCCACCAGTGATCAGGACCCAGGTACGCAGTATTTT. Its translation: CATSDQDPGTQYF.

The chain couples TRBV5-1 to TRBJ2-3; 7 bases are a match to TRBD2. The CDR3 is made up of 17 amino acids. With 3 bases clipped from V and 4 bases from J, the junction kept 14 bases outside the gene matches. CDR1 SGHRS and CDR2 YFSETQ come from the germline V gene. CDR3 coding DNA: TGCGCCAGCAGCTCATGCTATGGACTAGTGTTGGCAGATACGCAGTATTTT. It encodes CASSSCYGLVLADTQYF.

The CDR3 region is CSVAGQGSYNEQYF. Here the CDR3 DNA reads TGCAGCGTTGCCGGACAGGGGTCCTACAATGAGCAGTACTTC. The chain carries TRBV29-1 and TRBJ2-1, with 9 bases matching TRBD1. TRBJ2-7 explains the end of the DNA better; the J call may be wrong. Germline lookup yields CDR1 SQVTM and CDR2 ANQGSEA. The CDR3 totals 14 residues.

The V gene is TRBV7-2, the J gene TRBJ1-6; D gene uncertain. Germline assignment: CDR1 SGHTA and CDR2 FQGNSA. This CDR3 spans 15 amino acids. V shed 1 base and J shed 4 bases, with 8 bases lying between them. CDR3 protein: CASSLVNGYNSPLHF. The CDR3 nucleotides read TGTGCCAGCAGCTTAGTTAATGGTTATAATTCACCCCTCCACTTT.